This note documents a single T cell receptor beta chain sequence. This clonotype showed up many times. What this receptor recognizes is not known. No much larger clone exists at a distance of one base, and base qualities are not known. The CDR3 holds 16 amino acids from the cysteine to the phenylalanine. The read is trimmed to its CDR3 DNA, 48 bases read in frame from base 1. Cut back by 5 bases and 5 bases, the V and J ends lie 21 bases apart. The germline V gene provides CDR1 SGHTA and CDR2 FQGTGA. This sample stems from a study of T cell repertoires in cytomegalovirus infection (dated by TCRdb to the late 2010s). About the investigation overall: Donor HLA type was relevant to the analysis, as public TCR beta signatures indicated carriage of CMV infection together with the matching HLA type. Summary of the overall study and its limitations: In both this cohort and an independent cohort of 350 or so donors, the cumulative frequency of public TCR beta family members distinguished carriers of CMV infection plus the relevant HLA type. The ex vivo response was dominated by HLA-C-restricted CMV-specific TCR beta clonotypes, which also provided the single most frequent clonotype in two of eight donors.

TCRdb lists the instrument as Illumina HiSeq 1500. Using fastp trimming at Q25 and MiXCR clonotype assembly, TCRdb reanalyzed the public sequencing data and kept in-frame beta chains. Rows with a matching CDR3 protein are joined into one entry that keeps the most common DNA and genes. The sample yields around 94,000 distinct CDR3 sequences; about 17% were counted once. The top ten clonotypes cover around 8.2% of the sample. The sample was PBMCs. Recombination linked TRBV7-3 to TRBJ1-1, and TRBD1 may be the D gene, going by 6 matching bases. The TCR sequence derives from a human donor in good health (CMV status not recorded). Some clones in this sample may be carry-over from other donors' samples. The CDR3 region: CASSPRPGAIGTEAFF. In nucleotide form, the sequence is TGTGCCAGCAGCCCCCGGCCGGGGGCGATAGGAACTGAAGCTTTCTTT.